This TCR beta chain was sequenced in a study of cytomegalovirus exposure and HLA in healthy donors. V was pared by 3 bases and J by 0 bases, with 11 bases between. Per the germline V gene, CDR1 is SGHNT and CDR2 is YYREEE (reference sequence). This CDR3 region has 15 residues. With 60 Vbeta and 13 Jbeta primers, the PCR was carried out. Assay: immunoSEQ multiplex PCR; the TCRdb copy retains only in-frame clones and omits some. The sample data list more than 110,000 clones. This clonotype was sampled from a man in his forties or fifties in good health and CMV-seronegative. Material for sequencing was PBMCs. V usage is TRBV5-4 and J usage is TRBJ2-3; possibly TRBD2 for D (5 bases). The CDR3 region has the DNA TGTGCCAGCAGCTCTGCGGGCCGTAGCACAGATACGCAGTATTTT. It specifies CASSSAGRSTDTQYF. Complete variable domain (other parts from reference TRBV5-4 and TRBJ2-3): ETGVTQSPTHLIKTRGQQVTLRCSSQSGHNTVSWYQQALGQGPQFIFQYYREEENGRGNFPPRFSGLQFPNYSSELNVNALELDDSALYLCASSSAGRSTDTQYFGPGTRLTVL.